The clone carrying this T cell receptor beta chain was detected many times. The sample originates from a study of T cells in Graves' hyperthyroidism and ophthalmopathy. RNA transcripts gave rise to amplified TCR beta CDR3 regions. A first-round RT-PCR of the TCR CDR3 used the HTBI primer set. MiXCR was run by TCRdb on the multiplex PCR reads, yielding one entry per CDR3 protein. The table lists around 300,000 distinct CDR3 sequences, 22% of them singletons, with roughly 60% in the top ten. CDR1 DFQATT and CDR2 SNEGSKA come from the germline V gene (reference sequence). This CDR3 has 16 amino acids. V gave up 1 base and J gave up 4 bases; unmatched junction bases: 8.

Sequenced: blood. The sequence was collected from a man aged 30 to 45 with Graves' ophthalmopathy. The chain combines TRBV20-1 with TRBJ2-3; 10 bases align to TRBD2. Here the CDR3 reads CSARAALAGDSDTQYF. CDR3 bases: TGCAGTGCTAGAGCGGCCCTAGCGGGAGATTCAGATACGCAGTATTTT.